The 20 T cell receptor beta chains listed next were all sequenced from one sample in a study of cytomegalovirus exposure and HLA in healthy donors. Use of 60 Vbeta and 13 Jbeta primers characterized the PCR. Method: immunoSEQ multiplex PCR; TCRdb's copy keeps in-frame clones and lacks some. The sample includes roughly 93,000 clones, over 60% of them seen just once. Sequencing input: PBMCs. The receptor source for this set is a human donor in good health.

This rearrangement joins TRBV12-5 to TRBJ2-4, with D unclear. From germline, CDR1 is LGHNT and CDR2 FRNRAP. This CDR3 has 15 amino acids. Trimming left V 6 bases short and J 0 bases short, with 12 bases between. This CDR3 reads CASGNQRLAKNIQYF. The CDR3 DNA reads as TGTGCTAGTGGAAATCAGCGACTAGCCAAAAACATTCAGTACTTC.

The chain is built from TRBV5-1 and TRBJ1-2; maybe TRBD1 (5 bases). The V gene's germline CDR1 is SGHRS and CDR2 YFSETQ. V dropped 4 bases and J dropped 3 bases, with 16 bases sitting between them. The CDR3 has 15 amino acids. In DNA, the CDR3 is TGCGCCAGCAGCCTCGGGGGGGGAGGTGACTATGGCTACACCTTC. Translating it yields CASSLGGGGDYGYTF.

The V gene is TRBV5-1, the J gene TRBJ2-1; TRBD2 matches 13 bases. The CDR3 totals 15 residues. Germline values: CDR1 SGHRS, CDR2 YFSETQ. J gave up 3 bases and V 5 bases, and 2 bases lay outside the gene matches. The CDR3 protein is CASRGTSGIYNEQFF. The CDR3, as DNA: TGCGCCAGCAGAGGGACTAGCGGGATCTACAATGAGCAGTTCTTC.

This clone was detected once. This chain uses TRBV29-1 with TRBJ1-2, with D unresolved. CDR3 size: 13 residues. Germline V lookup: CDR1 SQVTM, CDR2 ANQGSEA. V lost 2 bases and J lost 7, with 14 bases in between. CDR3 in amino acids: CSVETYPEGGYTF. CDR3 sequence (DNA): TGCAGCGTTGAAACCTACCCCGAGGGTGGCTACACCTTC.

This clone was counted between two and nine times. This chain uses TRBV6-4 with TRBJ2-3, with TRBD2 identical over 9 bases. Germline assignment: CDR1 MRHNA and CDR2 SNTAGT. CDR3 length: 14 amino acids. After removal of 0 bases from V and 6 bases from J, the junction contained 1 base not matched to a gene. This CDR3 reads CASSDSRGGDTQYF. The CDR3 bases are TGTGCCAGCAGTGACTCGCGGGGGGGCGATACGCAGTATTTT.

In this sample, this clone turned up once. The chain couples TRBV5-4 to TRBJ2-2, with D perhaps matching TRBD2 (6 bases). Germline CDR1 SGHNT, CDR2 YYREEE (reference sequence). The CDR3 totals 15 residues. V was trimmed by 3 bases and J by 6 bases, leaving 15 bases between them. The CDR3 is CASSSGTGGAGELFF. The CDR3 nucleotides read TGTGCCAGCAGCTCAGGGACCGGGGGAGCCGGGGAGCTGTTTTTT. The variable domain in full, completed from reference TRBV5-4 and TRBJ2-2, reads ETGVTQSPTHLIKTRGQQVTLRCSSQSGHNTVSWYQQALGQGPQFIFQYYREEENGRGNFPPRFSGLQFPNYSSELNVNALELDDSALYLCASSSGTGGAGELFFGEGSRLTVL.

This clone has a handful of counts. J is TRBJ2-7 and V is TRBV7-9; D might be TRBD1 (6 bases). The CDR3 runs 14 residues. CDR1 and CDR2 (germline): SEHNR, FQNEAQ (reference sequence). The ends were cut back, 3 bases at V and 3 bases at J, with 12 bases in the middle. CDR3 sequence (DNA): TGTGCCAGCAGCTTGGCAGGACAGTACTACGAGCAGTACTTC. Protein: CASSLAGQYYEQYF.

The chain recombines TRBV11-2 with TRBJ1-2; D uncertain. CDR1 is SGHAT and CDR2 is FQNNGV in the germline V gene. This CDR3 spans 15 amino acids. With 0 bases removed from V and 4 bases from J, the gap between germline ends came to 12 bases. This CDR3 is CASSLDPSGSYGYTF. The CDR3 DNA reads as TGTGCCAGCAGCTTAGATCCCTCGGGGAGCTATGGCTACACCTTC.

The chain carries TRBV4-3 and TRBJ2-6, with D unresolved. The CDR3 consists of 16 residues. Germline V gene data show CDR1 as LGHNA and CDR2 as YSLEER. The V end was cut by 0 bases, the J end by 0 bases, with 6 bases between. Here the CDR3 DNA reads TGCGCCAGCAGCCAAGATATCGGCTCTGGGGCCAACGTCCTGACTTTC. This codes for CASSQDIGSGANVLTF.

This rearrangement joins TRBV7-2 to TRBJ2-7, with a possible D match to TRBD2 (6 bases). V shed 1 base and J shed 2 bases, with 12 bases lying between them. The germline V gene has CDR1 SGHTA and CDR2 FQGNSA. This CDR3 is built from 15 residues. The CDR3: CASSLGVAEAYEQYF. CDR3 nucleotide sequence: TGTGCCAGCAGCTTAGGGGTAGCGGAGGCCTACGAGCAGTACTTC.

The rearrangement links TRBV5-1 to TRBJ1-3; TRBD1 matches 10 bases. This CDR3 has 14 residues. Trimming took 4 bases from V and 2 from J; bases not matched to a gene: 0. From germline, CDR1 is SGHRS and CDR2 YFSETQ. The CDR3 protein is CASSGTGAGNTIYF. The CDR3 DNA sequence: TGCGCCAGCAGCGGGACAGGGGCTGGAAACACCATATATTTT.

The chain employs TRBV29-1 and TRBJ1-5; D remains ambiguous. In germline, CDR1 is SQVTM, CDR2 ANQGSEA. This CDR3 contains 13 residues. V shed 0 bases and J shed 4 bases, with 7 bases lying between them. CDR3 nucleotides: TGCAGCGTTGAAGATTATCCGAATCAGCCCCAGCATTTT. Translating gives CSVEDYPNQPQHF.

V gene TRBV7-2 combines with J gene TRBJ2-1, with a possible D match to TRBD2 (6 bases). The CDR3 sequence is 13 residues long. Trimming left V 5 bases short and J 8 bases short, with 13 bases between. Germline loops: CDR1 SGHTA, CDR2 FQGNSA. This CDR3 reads CASSPGRRDEQFF. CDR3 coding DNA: TGTGCCAGCAGCCCGGGACGGAGGGATGAGCAGTTCTTC.

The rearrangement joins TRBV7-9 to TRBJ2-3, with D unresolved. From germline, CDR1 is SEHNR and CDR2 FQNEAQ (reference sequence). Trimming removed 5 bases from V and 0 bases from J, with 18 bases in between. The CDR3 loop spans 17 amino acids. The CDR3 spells CASSPTGALRSTDTQYF. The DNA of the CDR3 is TGTGCCAGCAGCCCAACGGGTGCGCTCAGAAGCACAGATACGCAGTATTTT.

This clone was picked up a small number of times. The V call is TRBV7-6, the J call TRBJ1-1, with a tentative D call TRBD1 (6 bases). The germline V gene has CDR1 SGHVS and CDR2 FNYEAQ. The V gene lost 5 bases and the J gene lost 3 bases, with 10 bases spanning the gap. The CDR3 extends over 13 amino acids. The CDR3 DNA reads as TGTGCCAGCAGCGGCAACAGGGACACTGAAGCTTTCTTT. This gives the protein CASSGNRDTEAFF.

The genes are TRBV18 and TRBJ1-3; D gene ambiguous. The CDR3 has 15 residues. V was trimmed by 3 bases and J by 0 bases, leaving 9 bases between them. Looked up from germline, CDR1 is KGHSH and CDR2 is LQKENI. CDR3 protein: CASSPGLHSGNTIYF. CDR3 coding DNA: TGTGCCAGCTCACCCGGACTACACTCTGGAAACACCATATATTTT. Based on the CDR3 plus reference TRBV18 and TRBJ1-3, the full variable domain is NAGVMQNPRHLVRRRGQEARLRCSPMKGHSHVYWYRQLPEEGLKFMVYLQKENIIDESGMPKERFSAEFPKEGPSILRIQQVVRGDSAAYFCASSPGLHSGNTIYFGEGSWLTVV.

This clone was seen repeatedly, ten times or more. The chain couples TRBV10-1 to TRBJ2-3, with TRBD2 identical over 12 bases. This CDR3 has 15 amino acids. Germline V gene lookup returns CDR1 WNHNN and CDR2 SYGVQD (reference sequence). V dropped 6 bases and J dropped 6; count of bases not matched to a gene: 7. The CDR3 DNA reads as TGCGCCAGCAGCTTTAGGACTAGCGGGGATGATACGCAGTATTTT. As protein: CASSFRTSGDDTQYF.

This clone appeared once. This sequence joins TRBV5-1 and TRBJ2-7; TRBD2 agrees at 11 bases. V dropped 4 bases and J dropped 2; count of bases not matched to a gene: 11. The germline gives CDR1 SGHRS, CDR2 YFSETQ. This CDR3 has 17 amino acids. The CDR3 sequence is CASSPGLAGTTTYEQYF. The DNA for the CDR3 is TGCGCCAGCAGCCCTGGACTAGCGGGTACTACCACCTACGAGCAGTACTTC. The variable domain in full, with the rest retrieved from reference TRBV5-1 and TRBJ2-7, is KAGVTQTPRYLIKTRGQQVTLSCSPISGHRSVSWYQQTPGQGLQFLFEYFSETQRNKGNFPGRFSGRQFSNSRSEMNVSTLELGDSALYLCASSPGLAGTTTYEQYFGPGTRLTVT.

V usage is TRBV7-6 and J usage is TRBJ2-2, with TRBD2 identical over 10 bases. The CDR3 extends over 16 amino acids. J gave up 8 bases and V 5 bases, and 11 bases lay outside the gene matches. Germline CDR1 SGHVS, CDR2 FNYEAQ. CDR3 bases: TGTGCCAGCAGCACGCAGCGGGAGGGCCAATATGGGGAGCTGTTTTTT. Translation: CASSTQREGQYGELFF.

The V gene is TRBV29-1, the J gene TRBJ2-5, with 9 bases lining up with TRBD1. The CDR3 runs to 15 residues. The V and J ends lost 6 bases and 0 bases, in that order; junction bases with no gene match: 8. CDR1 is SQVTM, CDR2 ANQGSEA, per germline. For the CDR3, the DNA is TGCAGCGTCGAGAGGGACAGGGATTACCAAGAGACCCAGTACTTC. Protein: CSVERDRDYQETQYF.